These 13 T cell receptor beta chains share one sample of origin, sequenced in a study of shared clonotypes between healthy human individuals. The assay was immunoSEQ multiplex PCR, and TCRdb's table has in-frame clones only and misses some. The profile covers over 2,000,000 clones, with 93% appearing a single time and 1.5% to 2% taken by the ten largest. Naive-designated CD8 cells lacked CD45RO, were positively enriched for CCR7, and omitted terminally differentiated effector memory CD45RA+ cells. The sequencing sample was made of naive CD8+ T cells from PBMCs. The receptors stem from a man aged 18 to 35 in good health. Some clones in this sample may be carry-over from other donors' samples.

Points on this clone: Compared with germline, one end of the junction differs, possibly owing to a read error. DNA of the CDR3: TGTGCCAGCAGCGAGGATCGACCCACCCCAGGGGGCTACGATGAGCAGTTCTTC. Amino acids: CASSEDRPTPGGYDEQFF. The chain has TRBV9 and TRBJ2-1; 8 bases align to TRBD1. The CDR3 runs 18 residues. CDR1 is SGDLS and CDR2 is YYNGEE in the germline V gene.

CDR3 in amino acids: CASSFAGTGGYEQYF. The CDR3 DNA follows: TGTGCCAGCAGTTTCGCCGGGACAGGGGGGTACGAGCAGTACTTC. The chain is built from TRBV27 and TRBJ2-7; 11 bases line up with TRBD1. Germline V lookup: CDR1 MNHEY, CDR2 SMNVEV (reference sequence). The CDR3 runs 15 residues. J lost 4 bases, V lost 3 bases, and 5 bases had no gene match.

CDR3 in amino acids: CASSVGVLQRETQYF. CDR3 sequence (DNA): TGTGCCAGCAGCGTAGGCGTTTTACAAAGAGAGACCCAGTACTTC. This chain connects TRBV9 to TRBJ2-5; D gene unclear. Germline CDR1 is SGDLS and CDR2 is YYNGEE. Trimming left V 0 bases short and J 4 bases short, with 13 bases between. This CDR3 is 15 amino acids long. The complete variable domain, with remaining parts taken from reference TRBV9 and TRBJ2-5, reads DSGVTQTPKHLITATGQRVTLRCSPRSGDLSVYWYQQSLDQGLQFLIQYYNGEERAKGNILERFSAQQFPDLHSELNLSSLELGDSALYFCASSVGVLQRETQYFGPGTRLLVL.

The V and J genes are TRBV28 and TRBJ2-1; no reliable D call. This CDR3 has 13 residues. CDR1 MDHEN and CDR2 SYDVKM come from the germline V gene. The V end lost 4 bases, the J end lost 5 bases, and 9 bases lay between the germline ends. CDR3 loop: CASSYGGNNEQFF. The CDR3 coding sequence is TGTGCCAGCAGTTATGGCGGAAACAATGAGCAGTTCTTC.

The genes are TRBV7-9 and TRBJ1-6; D might be TRBD1 (6 bases). V was cut by 5 bases and J by 9 bases, with 17 bases left in between. This CDR3 is 15 amino acids long. CDR1 SEHNR and CDR2 FQNEAQ come from the germline V gene (reference sequence). The CDR3 coding sequence is TGTGCCAGCAGCCCCCCAGCGGGGGCGGGTTCACCCCTCCACTTT. Amino acids: CASSPPAGAGSPLHF.

The chain couples TRBV6-5 to TRBJ1-1, with a possible D match to TRBD1 (6 bases). V was shortened by 5 bases and J by 3 bases, with 13 bases between the two germline ends. The CDR3 length is 14 residues. Germline CDR1 and CDR2: MNHEY and SVGAGI. CDR3 sequence: CASSPRGGHTEAFF. For the CDR3, the DNA is TGTGCCAGCAGTCCCCGTGGGGGGCACACTGAAGCTTTCTTT.

The chain is built from TRBV9 and TRBJ1-5, with D unresolved. The V gene's germline CDR1 is SGDLS and CDR2 YYNGEE. CDR3 length: 14 amino acids. V was cut by 0 bases and J by 9 bases, with 13 bases left in between. In DNA form, the CDR3 reads TGTGCCAGCAGCGTAGGAGGGAGCCTTTGGCCCCAGCATTTT. Its translation is CASSVGGSLWPQHF.

The chain couples TRBV7-2 to TRBJ2-7; TRBD1 agrees at 7 bases. J gave up 0 bases and V 4 bases, and 15 bases lay outside the gene matches. Per the germline V gene, CDR1 is SGHTA and CDR2 is FQGNSA. CDR3 length: 18 amino acids. This CDR3 reads CASSSPTRTGLVSYEQYF. The CDR3 DNA reads as TGTGCCAGCAGCTCCCCCACCCGGACAGGCCTGGTCTCCTACGAGCAGTACTTC.

The chain joins TRBV7-9 to TRBJ2-7, with 7 bases identical to TRBD2. The CDR3 sequence is 16 residues long. Looked up from germline, CDR1 is SEHNR and CDR2 is FQNEAQ (reference sequence). Losses at the gene ends were 5 bases for V and 0 bases for J; bases not matched to a gene: 10. Written as DNA, the CDR3 is TGTGCCAGCAGCCCGCGAGCGGGGAAAAACTCCTACGAGCAGTACTTC. Translation gives CASSPRAGKNSYEQYF.

This clone appeared once. The chain carries TRBV11-2 and TRBJ1-1, with D unresolved. V lost 3 bases and J lost 4, with 9 bases in between. This CDR3 has 13 amino acids. Germline V gives CDR1 SGHAT, CDR2 FQNNGV. The CDR3: CASSFGVATEAFF. The CDR3 nucleotides read TGTGCCAGCAGCTTCGGAGTCGCCACTGAAGCTTTCTTT.

This chain uses TRBV27 with TRBJ2-7, with D tentatively TRBD1 (5 bases). Deletions cut 10 bases from V and 2 bases from J, with 15 bases between. Germline CDR1 reads MNHEY; CDR2 reads SMNVEV (reference sequence). This CDR3 comprises 13 residues. The CDR3 nucleotides are TGTGCCACGAGTCCGGGCAGGGCCTACGAGCAGTACTTC. This gives the protein CATSPGRAYEQYF.

The chain joins TRBV28 to TRBJ2-6, with D possibly matching TRBD1 (5 bases). The germline CDR1 and CDR2 sequences are MDHEN and SYDVKM. The CDR3 runs 15 residues. V lost 6 bases and J 4 bases, leaving 13 bases between the germline ends. CDR3 DNA: TGTGCCAGCAGACGCAGGGTTTTCGGGGCCAACGTCCTGACTTTC. Protein sequence: CASRRRVFGANVLTF. Together with reference TRBV28 and TRBJ2-6, the CDR3 gives the full variable domain: DVKVTQSSRYLVKRTGEKVFLECVQDMDHENMFWYRQDPGLGLRLIYFSYDVKMKEKGDIPEGYSVSREKKERFSLILESASTNQTSMYLCASRRRVFGANVLTFGAGSRLTVL.

The chain joins TRBV4-1 to TRBJ2-7; tentatively, D is TRBD2 (5 bases). CDR3 length: 15 residues. V was clipped by 1 base and J by 2 bases, with 12 bases between them. The V gene's germline CDR1 is MGHRA and CDR2 YSYEKL. CDR3 bases: TGCGCCAGCAGCCAAGTCGGGCTAGCCCCCTACGAGCAGTACTTC. The encoded protein is CASSQVGLAPYEQYF.